Listed below are T cell receptor beta chains from one sample, sequenced in a study of blood T cell repertoires in COVID-19. This table comes from immunoSEQ multiplex PCR, and its TCRdb copy is limited to in-frame clones, with some not included. The sample yields about 300,000 clones, roughly 85% seen once. The material sequenced was PBMCs or T cells enriched from blood (not recorded which). Receptors were obtained from a man aged 30-40 years who had recovered from COVID-19. CDR3s include the opening cysteine and the closing phenylalanine or tryptophan. A D gene is named only where the DNA matches it firmly. Rows may omit the clone size; those that give it use once, few, many or a size class.

j_call	clone_size	v_call	d_call	cdr3_nt	cdr3_aa
TRBJ2-1	-	TRBV29-1	TRBD1	TGCAGCGTTGAGGAGGCGTCAGGGGGCCTTTTCGGGTTCTTC	CSVEEASGGLFGFF
TRBJ1-2	-	TRBV5-4	-	TGTGCCAGCAGCCGGGGGGGCGGAGTTAACTATGGCTACACCTTC	CASSRGGGVNYGYTF
TRBJ2-7	-	TRBV4-2	TRBD1	TGTGCCAGCAGCCAAGATTCCGGGACAGGGGGCCGCTACGAGCAGTACTTC	CASSQDSGTGGRYEQYF
TRBJ1-4	-	TRBV6-1	-	TGTGCCAGCAGTGAAGCCGGGGGTAATGAAAAACTGTTTTTT	CASSEAGGNEKLFF
TRBJ2-7	-	TRBV6-2/TRBV6-3	-	TGTGCCAGCAGCCCGAGCCAGGGCGAGCAGTACTTC	CASSPSQGEQYF
TRBJ1-2	-	TRBV5-4	-	TGTGCCAGCAGCCCCCCACAGGGCGGCTATGGCTACACCTTC	CASSPPQGGYGYTF
TRBJ1-3	few	TRBV9	-	TGTGCCAGCAGCGCAAGCCCCGAATCCGCGGACACCATATATTTT	CASSASPESADTIYF
TRBJ2-6	-	TRBV27	TRBD1	TGTGCCAGCAGCCCGAGAGGACAGGGAATCTCTGGGGCCAACGTCCTGACTTTC	CASSPRGQGISGANVLTF
TRBJ1-1	-	TRBV4-2	TRBD1	TGTGCCAGCAGCCAAGATGGGACAGGGGCGTCGGCTGAAGCTTTCTTT	CASSQDGTGASAEAFF
TRBJ1-4	-	TRBV18	-	TGTGCCAGCTCACCGACACAGGGAGATGAAAAACTGTTTTTT	CASSPTQGDEKLFF
TRBJ2-2	-	TRBV19	TRBD1	TGTGCCAGTAGTATCCTTGGGACAGGGAATACCGGGGAGCTGTTTTTT	CASSILGTGNTGELFF
TRBJ2-2	-	TRBV11-2	-	TGTGCCAGCAGCTTGCTGACAGGGAACACCGGGGAGCTGTTTTTT	CASSLLTGNTGELFF
TRBJ2-5	-	TRBV7-3	-	TGTGCCAGCAGCCTCTTTGGGGGGGGCGGCCTGGAGACCCAGTACTTC	CASSLFGGGGLETQYF
TRBJ1-2	-	TRBV4-2	TRBD1	TGTGCCAGCAGCCAAGAATGGGACAGAATCTATGGCTACACCTTC	CASSQEWDRIYGYTF
TRBJ1-1	-	TRBV19	TRBD1	TGTGCCAGTAGCTGGGACAGGGGTACTGAAGCTTTCTTT	CASSWDRGTEAFF
TRBJ2-2	-	TRBV5-4	-	TGTGCCAGCAGCTTGGTTGCGGGATCGAACACCGGGGAGCTGTTTTTT	CASSLVAGSNTGELFF
TRBJ1-6	-	TRBV7-9	TRBD1	TGTGCCAGCAGCTTAGGAACCCACAGGGGATTTCATCCACCCCTCCACTTT	CASSLGTHRGFHPPLHF
TRBJ1-4	-	TRBV4-3	-	TGCGCCAGCAGCCGAGGGGAGGTCAATGAAAAACTGTTTTTT	CASSRGEVNEKLFF
TRBJ1-5	-	TRBV14	-	TGTGCCAGCAGCCAACAGGGTGGACAGCCCCAGCATTTT	CASSQQGGQPQHF
TRBJ1-3	once	TRBV6-5	-	TGTGCCAGCAGTTATACGTCAGGGGCTGGAAACACCATATATTTT	CASSYTSGAGNTIYF
TRBJ1-5	-	TRBV6-5	-	TGTGCCAGCATGAAGAGAGGCTATAGCAATCAGCCCCAGCATTTT	CASMKRGYSNQPQHF
TRBJ1-5	-	TRBV7-9	-	TGTGCCAGCAGCCCCCGAAGGGGGCAGCCCCAGCATTTT	CASSPRRGQPQHF
TRBJ2-2	-	TRBV4-1	-	TGCGCCAGCAGCCAGTCGGCCGGGGGGCCAACCGGGGAGCTGTTTTTT	CASSQSAGGPTGELFF
TRBJ2-1	-	TRBV6-2/TRBV6-3	TRBD1	TGTGCCAGCAGTCCCCGGTCCGGGACAGGGTCCAATGAGCAGTTCTTC	CASSPRSGTGSNEQFF
TRBJ1-2	-	TRBV19	TRBD1	TGTGCCAGTAGTACTCCGGGACAGGGATATGACGGCTACACCTTC	CASSTPGQGYDGYTF
TRBJ1-2	-	TRBV6-5	TRBD1	TGTGCCAGTCTGGGACAGGGGGCTAATCGGTTTGGCTACACCTTC	CASLGQGANRFGYTF
TRBJ2-7	-	TRBV4-3	TRBD1	TGCGCCAGCAGCCAGCAGCTTTTGACCGGGACAGGGACCTACGAGCAGTACTTC	CASSQQLLTGTGTYEQYF
TRBJ1-5	-	TRBV19	TRBD1	TGTGCCAGTAGTACTCAGGGGGGAAGAGGGCCCCAGCATTTT	CASSTQGGRGPQHF
TRBJ1-5	-	TRBV27	TRBD1	TGTGCCAGCAGTCCCGACAGGGGGCTAGGCAATCAGCCCCAGCATTTT	CASSPDRGLGNQPQHF
TRBJ1-4	-	TRBV5-1	-	TGCGCCAGCAGCTGGGGGGACTCGCCCGGGGGTGAAAAACTGTTTTTT	CASSWGDSPGGEKLFF
TRBJ2-5	once	TRBV2	TRBD2	TGTGCCAGCAGTGTTGGCGGGGGGGCTTGGGAGACCCAGTACTTC	CASSVGGGAWETQYF
TRBJ1-3	-	TRBV7-9	-	TGTGCCAGCAGCTTACCAGGATACTCTGGAAACACCATATATTTT	CASSLPGYSGNTIYF
TRBJ1-2	few	TRBV7-2	TRBD1	TGTGCCAGCAGCTTAGGGCCGGACAGGGGGCATGGCTACACCTTC	CASSLGPDRGHGYTF
TRBJ2-1	-	TRBV18	TRBD2	TGTGCCAGCTCACCACGACTAGCGGGGGAATATGAGCAGTTCTTC	CASSPRLAGEYEQFF
TRBJ2-2	-	TRBV9	-	TGTGCCAGCAGCTTAGGGCTGGGCTACCAAAACACCGGGGAGCTGTTTTTT	CASSLGLGYQNTGELFF
TRBJ1-4	-	TRBV19	-	TGTGCCAGTAGTAGTCGTCCCGGGGTCTCTAATGAAAAACTGTTTTTT	CASSSRPGVSNEKLFF
TRBJ2-7	-	TRBV2	-	TGTGCCAGCAGTGACATCGAGCAGTACTTC	CASSDIEQYF
TRBJ1-3	-	TRBV5-4	-	TGTGCCAGCAGCTTGGGTTCGGGGGTTGGAAACACCATATATTTT	CASSLGSGVGNTIYF
TRBJ2-3	-	TRBV9	TRBD1	TGTGCCAGCAGCGCATCGGGACAGGGGGCCACAGATACGCAGTATTTT	CASSASGQGATDTQYF
TRBJ2-2	-	TRBV2	TRBD2	TGTGCCAGCAGTGGACTAGCCTCCCCCCCGGGAACCGGGGAGCTGTTTTTT	CASSGLASPPGTGELFF
TRBJ2-7	-	TRBV21-1	-	TGTGCCAGCAGCCAAGCACGACTCCATATCTCCTACGAGCAGTACTTC	CASSQARLHISYEQYF
TRBJ2-7	-	TRBV27	-	TGTGCCAGCAGTTTATCAACTGGAGGGAGTCTCTCCTACGAGCAGTACTTC	CASSLSTGGSLSYEQYF
TRBJ2-1	-	TRBV11-2	TRBD2	TGTGCCAGCAGCCTACGGACTAGTTCCTACAATGAGCAGTTCTTC	CASSLRTSSYNEQFF
TRBJ1-1	-	TRBV13	-	TGTGCCAGCGTAGTGGGAGGGAAGGGGACTGAAGCTTTCTTT	CASVVGGKGTEAFF
TRBJ2-1	-	TRBV14	TRBD1	TGTGCCAGCAGCCAAAAAGTGACAGGGCCCTATGAGCAGTTCTTC	CASSQKVTGPYEQFF
TRBJ2-3	-	TRBV6-4	TRBD2	TGTGCCAGCAGTGAGAGCGGGGACGCAGATACGCAGTATTTT	CASSESGDADTQYF
TRBJ2-3	-	TRBV9	TRBD2	TGTGCCAGCAGCGTACAAGCGGGGGGTAGAGATACGCAGTATTTT	CASSVQAGGRDTQYF
TRBJ1-1	-	TRBV21-1	-	TGTGCCAGCAGCAAAAAAGAAAAGGACAGGAGGAACACTGAAGCTTTCTTT	CASSKKEKDRRNTEAFF
TRBJ2-5	-	TRBV6-1	-	TGTGCCAGCAGTGACAGACAGGACTCGGCGGCCCAGTACTTC	CASSDRQDSAAQYF
TRBJ1-1	few	TRBV6-1	-	TGTGCCAGCAGTGCCGTAGCAGGGGACCTAAACACTGAAGCTTTCTTT	CASSAVAGDLNTEAFF
TRBJ2-1	-	TRBV5-6	TRBD1	TGTGCCAGCAGCTTGGAGGGACAGGGGTACTACAATGAGCAGTTCTTC	CASSLEGQGYYNEQFF
TRBJ1-1	-	TRBV25-1	-	TGTGCCAGCAGGTTGGGGGGCACTGAAGCTTTCTTT	CASRLGGTEAFF
TRBJ2-7	-	TRBV6-5	TRBD1	TGTGCCAGCAGTTCTAAGGGACAGAACTCCTACGAGCAGTACTTC	CASSSKGQNSYEQYF
TRBJ1-1	-	TRBV6-6	TRBD1	TGTGCCAGCGCCTTGGGACAGATTTTGGCTGAAGCTTTCTTT	CASALGQILAEAFF
TRBJ2-3	-	TRBV19	TRBD1	TGTGCCAGTAGTAGACCGGACAGGGGGTCAGGCACAGATACGCAGTATTTT	CASSRPDRGSGTDTQYF
TRBJ2-7	-	TRBV5-1	-	TGCGCCAGCAGCTTGTTGTTGCAGGGCGACGAGCAGTACTTC	CASSLLLQGDEQYF
TRBJ2-7	once	TRBV9	TRBD2	TGTGCCAGCAGCGTAGAGGCTAGCGGGGTTCGCGAGCAGTACTTC	CASSVEASGVREQYF